This paragraph covers one T cell receptor beta chain sequence. No antigen is known for it. This CDR3 has 14 amino acids. CDR1 is SGHAT, CDR2 FQNNGV, per germline. V was pared by 3 bases and J by 1 base, with 9 bases between. This record comes from a study of early T cells in non-severe SARS-CoV-2 infection. Study context: The chains were unpaired, and the sequenced material was bulk RNA from unsorted whole blood.

Individually, cDNA molecules had unique molecular identifiers attached to them. TCRdb reprocessed the 5' RACE reads with MiXCR, giving one entry per CDR3 protein. The table has 85,000 to 90,000 distinct CDR3 sequences, 11% to 15% seen once; the top ten hold roughly 6%. Regarding the study as a whole: VDJdb matching favored anti-spike CD8 responses, missing private and CD4 specificities.

Specimen: whole blood. The chain has TRBV11-2 and TRBJ1-1; the D gene is possibly TRBD1 (5 bases). This clonotype was sampled from an adult who was a healthcare worker with PCR-confirmed SARS-CoV-2 infection or an uninfected control (not recorded which). The CDR3 nucleotides read TGTGCCAGCAGCTTTTCCAGGGCGAACACTGAAGCTTTCTTT. The encoded protein is CASSFSRANTEAFF.